One sample yielded the 2 T cell receptor beta chains listed below, sequenced in a study of blood T cells in healthy people across ages. For the second PCR, which ran for about 7 to 11 cycles, a sample-barcoded 5' primer and a J-beta primer mix were used. TCRdb independently ran MiXCR on the 5' RACE reads; one entry per CDR3 protein. The sample lists some 750,000 distinct CDR3 sequences, about 20% occurring once. The material sequenced was blood. These receptors were collected from a man between 70 and 80 years old in good health.

This chain connects TRBV24-1 to TRBJ2-5, with 10 bases lining up with TRBD2. The J call may not be correct, given that the DNA end is closer to TRBJ2-1. Germline CDR1 and CDR2: KGHDR and SFDVKD. This CDR3 contains 17 residues. The CDR3 loop reads CATSDFKAGGPINEQFF. As DNA, the CDR3 is TGTGCCACCAGTGATTTTAAAGCGGGAGGGCCGATCAATGAGCAGTTCTTC.

The chain uses TRBV5-1 and TRBJ2-3; 10 positions agree with TRBD2. The CDR3 runs to 17 residues. In germline, CDR1 is SGHRS, CDR2 YFSETQ. V was pared by 0 bases and J by 1 base, with 5 bases of the junction left unmatched. CDR3 amino acids: CASSLARTSGGTDTQYF. CDR3 coding DNA: TGCGCCAGCAGCTTGGCCCGGACTAGCGGCGGCACAGATACGCAGTATTTT.